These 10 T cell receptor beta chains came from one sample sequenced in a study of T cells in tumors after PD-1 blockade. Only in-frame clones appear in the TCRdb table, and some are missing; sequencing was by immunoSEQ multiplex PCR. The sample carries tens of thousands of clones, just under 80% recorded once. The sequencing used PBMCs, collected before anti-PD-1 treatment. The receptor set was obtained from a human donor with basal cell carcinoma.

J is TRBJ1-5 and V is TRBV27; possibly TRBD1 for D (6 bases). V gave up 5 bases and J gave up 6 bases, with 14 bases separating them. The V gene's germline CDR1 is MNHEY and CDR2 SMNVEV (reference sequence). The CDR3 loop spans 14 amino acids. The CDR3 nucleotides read TGTGCCAGCAGTCGTGAGGGGGGTGTTCAGCCCCAGCATTTT. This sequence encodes CASSREGGVQPQHF.

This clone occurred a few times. This chain's CDR3 is CASSLEHSSGNTIYF. DNA for the CDR3: TGTGCCAGCAGCTTAGAACACAGCTCTGGAAACACCATATATTTT. This sequence joins TRBV7-6 and TRBJ1-3; no firm D call. V lost 1 base and J lost 0, with 7 bases in between. The CDR3 covers 15 residues. Germline loops: CDR1 SGHVS, CDR2 FNYEAQ.

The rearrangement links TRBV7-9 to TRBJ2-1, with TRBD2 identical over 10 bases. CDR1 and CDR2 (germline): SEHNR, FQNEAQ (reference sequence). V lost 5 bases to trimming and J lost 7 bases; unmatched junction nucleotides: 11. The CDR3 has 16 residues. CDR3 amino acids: CASSPFTGTSENEQFF. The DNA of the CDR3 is TGTGCCAGCAGCCCCTTCACCGGGACTAGCGAGAATGAGCAGTTCTTC.

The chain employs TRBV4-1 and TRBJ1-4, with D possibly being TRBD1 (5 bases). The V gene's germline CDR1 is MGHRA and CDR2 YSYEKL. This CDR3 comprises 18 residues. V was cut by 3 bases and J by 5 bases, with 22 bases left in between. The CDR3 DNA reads TGCGCCAGCAGCCAGCCTCGGGACTTTCAGACTGCCAATGAAAAACTGTTTTTT. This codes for CASSQPRDFQTANEKLFF.

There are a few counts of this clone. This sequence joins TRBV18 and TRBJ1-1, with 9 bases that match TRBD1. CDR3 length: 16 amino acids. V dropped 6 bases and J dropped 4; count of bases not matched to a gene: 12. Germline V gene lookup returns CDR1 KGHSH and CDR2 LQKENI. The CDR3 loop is CASSRGTGRVGTEAFF. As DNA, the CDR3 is TGTGCCAGCTCCCGGGGGACAGGGAGGGTTGGCACTGAAGCTTTCTTT.

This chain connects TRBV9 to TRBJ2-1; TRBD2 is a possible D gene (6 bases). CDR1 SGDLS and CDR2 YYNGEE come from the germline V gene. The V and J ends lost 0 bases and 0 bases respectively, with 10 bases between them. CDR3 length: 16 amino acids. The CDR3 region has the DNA TGTGCCAGCAGCGTAGGTGGTAGCGGCTCCTACAATGAGCAGTTCTTC. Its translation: CASSVGGSGSYNEQFF.

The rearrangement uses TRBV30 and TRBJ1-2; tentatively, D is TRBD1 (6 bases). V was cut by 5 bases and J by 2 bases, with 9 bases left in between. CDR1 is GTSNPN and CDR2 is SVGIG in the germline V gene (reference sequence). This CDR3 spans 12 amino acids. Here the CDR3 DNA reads TGTGCCTGGGACAGGCAAAACTATGGCTACACCTTC. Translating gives CAWDRQNYGYTF.

As DNA, the CDR3 is TGTGCCAGCAGCTTAGGGGGAAGGGGCTACAATGAGCAGTTCTTC. Residues: CASSLGGRGYNEQFF. The chain links TRBV11-3 to TRBJ2-1; a weak D match, TRBD1 (5 bases). The ends were cut back, 1 base at V and 3 bases at J, with 10 bases in the middle. This CDR3 contains 15 residues. Germline V CDR1 and CDR2: SGHNT, YENEEA.

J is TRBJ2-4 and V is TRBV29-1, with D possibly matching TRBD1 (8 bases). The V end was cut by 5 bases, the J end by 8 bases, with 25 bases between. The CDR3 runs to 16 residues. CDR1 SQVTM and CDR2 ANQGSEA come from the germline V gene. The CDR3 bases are TGCAGCGTTTACGGTGCCCCGACAGGGGCGGGAGACATTCAGTACTTC. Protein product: CSVYGAPTGAGDIQYF.

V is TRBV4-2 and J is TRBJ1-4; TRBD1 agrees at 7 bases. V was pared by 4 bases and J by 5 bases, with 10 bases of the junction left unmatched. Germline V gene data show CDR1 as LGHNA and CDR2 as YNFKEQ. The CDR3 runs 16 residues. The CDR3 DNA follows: TGTGCCAGCAGCCGGGACAGTGACCTTAGGAATGAAAAACTGTTTTTT. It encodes CASSRDSDLRNEKLFF.